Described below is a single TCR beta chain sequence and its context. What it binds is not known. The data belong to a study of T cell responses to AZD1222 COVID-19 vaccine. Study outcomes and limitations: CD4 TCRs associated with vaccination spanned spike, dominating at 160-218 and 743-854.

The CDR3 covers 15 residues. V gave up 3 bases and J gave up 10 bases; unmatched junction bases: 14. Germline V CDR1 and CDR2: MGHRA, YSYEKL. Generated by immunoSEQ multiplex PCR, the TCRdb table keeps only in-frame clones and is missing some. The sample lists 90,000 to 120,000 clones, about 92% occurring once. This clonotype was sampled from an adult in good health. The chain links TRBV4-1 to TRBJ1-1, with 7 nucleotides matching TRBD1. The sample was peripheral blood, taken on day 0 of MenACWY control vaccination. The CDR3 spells CASSHPRQGGVLAFF. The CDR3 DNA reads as TGCGCCAGCAGCCATCCCCGACAGGGAGGTGTTTTAGCTTTCTTT.